This TCR beta chain was retrieved from a study of blood T cells in healthy people across ages. Across the whole study: For every two T cells, template switching captured about one barcoded beta molecule.

Primers used in a second PCR of roughly 6 to 12 cycles were a sample-barcoded 5' primer and a J-beta primer mix. TCRdb re-called the 5' RACE reads with MiXCR, one entry per CDR3 protein. This repertoire shows about 840,000 distinct CDR3 sequences, 29% found once; its top ten account for roughly 10%. The study recruited healthy Caucasian donors from Russia who were aged about 6 to 95. Germline V gene sequence: CDR1 SGHDN, CDR2 FVKESK. This CDR3 has 14 residues. Trimming removed 9 bases from V and 4 bases from J; junction bases left unmatched: 11. The sample was also linked to a second study, of T cells of mothers and their children. From that report: Study donors consisted of a few healthy Caucasian mothers and their six children. Nobody spotted any persistent microchimeric T cell clones.

The material sequenced was blood. This rearrangement joins TRBV14 to TRBJ1-1, with TRBD1 identical over 7 bases. This receptor was taken from a middle-aged woman in good health. DNA of the CDR3: TGTGCCAGTGGGACAGATGCACGTGGCACTGAAGCTTTCTTT. As protein: CASGTDARGTEAFF.